This is a list of T cell receptor beta chains from one sample in a study of blood T cells in healthy people across ages. In TCRdb, the 5' RACE reads were re-called with MiXCR into one record per CDR3 protein. The profile covers 1.5 million to 2 million distinct CDR3 sequences, with about two fifths appearing a single time and around 23% taken by the ten largest. The sequenced sample consisted of blood. Receptors originate from a human donor in good health. CDR3s include the opening cysteine and the closing phenylalanine or tryptophan. Fields, in order: V gene, J gene, clone size, CDR3 protein. Rows give clone size only sometimes, using once, few, many, or a class for an expanded clone.

v_call: TRBV5-1; j_call: TRBJ2-3; clone_size: -; cdr3_aa: CASSPTSGGFGPDTQYF
v_call: TRBV12-3/TRBV12-4; j_call: TRBJ2-1; clone_size: few; cdr3_aa: CAIGTSGGAVNEQFF
v_call: TRBV9; j_call: TRBJ2-3; clone_size: -; cdr3_aa: CASSVETDAADTQYF
v_call: TRBV20-1; j_call: TRBJ2-7; clone_size: few; cdr3_aa: CSAGGRRDSSYEQYF
v_call: TRBV3-1; j_call: TRBJ2-7; clone_size: few; cdr3_aa: CASSQASSTLFTYEQYF
v_call: TRBV7-2; j_call: TRBJ1-5; clone_size: few; cdr3_aa: CASSLGYGYNQPQHF
v_call: TRBV29-1; j_call: TRBJ1-2; clone_size: -; cdr3_aa: CSVPRQGNGGYTF
v_call: TRBV28; j_call: TRBJ1-4; clone_size: -; cdr3_aa: CASRPQQLPNEKLFF
v_call: TRBV7-2; j_call: TRBJ2-6; clone_size: -; cdr3_aa: CASSARGGAGANVRTF
v_call: TRBV7-8; j_call: TRBJ1-2; clone_size: -; cdr3_aa: CASRSLVGQGWNYGYTF
v_call: TRBV6-6; j_call: TRBJ1-6; clone_size: few; cdr3_aa: CASILGRGSPLHF
v_call: TRBV29-1; j_call: TRBJ1-2; clone_size: -; cdr3_aa: CSVEEGLGQNYGYTF
v_call: TRBV20-1; j_call: TRBJ2-7; clone_size: -; cdr3_aa: CSARVERPQPISYEQYF
v_call: TRBV12-5; j_call: TRBJ2-2; clone_size: few; cdr3_aa: CASGLTTGGHTGELFF
v_call: TRBV15; j_call: TRBJ1-2; clone_size: -; cdr3_aa: CATSRGGDLGYGYTF
v_call: TRBV6-2/TRBV6-3; j_call: TRBJ1-6; clone_size: -; cdr3_aa: CASSGGWENNSPLHF
v_call: TRBV20-1; j_call: TRBJ2-5; clone_size: -; cdr3_aa: CSARVGRLYGQYF
v_call: TRBV27; j_call: TRBJ2-5; clone_size: -; cdr3_aa: CASSFSIFQETQYF
v_call: TRBV11-1; j_call: TRBJ1-2; clone_size: -; cdr3_aa: CASSPGLFGYGYTF
v_call: TRBV28; j_call: TRBJ2-3; clone_size: few; cdr3_aa: CASEDFPFDTDTQYF
v_call: TRBV7-7; j_call: TRBJ2-3; clone_size: many; cdr3_aa: CASSTSSGYTQYF
v_call: TRBV7-2; j_call: TRBJ1-2; clone_size: -; cdr3_aa: CASSVGPLVNYGYTF
v_call: TRBV11-2; j_call: TRBJ2-3; clone_size: -; cdr3_aa: CASSLIRGGRADTQYF
v_call: TRBV4-3; j_call: TRBJ2-3; clone_size: -; cdr3_aa: CASSQDIADTQYF
v_call: TRBV29-1; j_call: TRBJ2-3; clone_size: few; cdr3_aa: CSVGQGLAGDTDTQYF
v_call: TRBV15; j_call: TRBJ1-1; clone_size: -; cdr3_aa: CATSRDRLATATMNTEAFF
v_call: TRBV29-1; j_call: TRBJ1-1; clone_size: -; cdr3_aa: CSVVIFAEAFF
v_call: TRBV6-5; j_call: TRBJ2-1; clone_size: -; cdr3_aa: CASSYENRVVEQFF
v_call: TRBV6-2/TRBV6-3; j_call: TRBJ1-6; clone_size: -; cdr3_aa: CASSYRDRTYNSPLHF
v_call: TRBV7-2; j_call: TRBJ1-1; clone_size: -; cdr3_aa: CASSLVVRATTEAFF
v_call: TRBV4-2; j_call: TRBJ1-4; clone_size: -; cdr3_aa: CASSQDLRSTNEKLFF
v_call: TRBV7-2; j_call: TRBJ2-1; clone_size: -; cdr3_aa: CASSVASDPYNEQFF
v_call: TRBV5-1; j_call: TRBJ2-7; clone_size: few; cdr3_aa: CASSIGDSRSSYEQYF
v_call: TRBV12-3/TRBV12-4; j_call: TRBJ1-1; clone_size: few; cdr3_aa: CASSSWDSRNTEAFF
v_call: TRBV6-5; j_call: TRBJ2-7; clone_size: -; cdr3_aa: CASSYSKPVNQPAYEQYF
v_call: TRBV7-2; j_call: TRBJ2-7; clone_size: -; cdr3_aa: CASSTYPQGTPYEQYF
v_call: TRBV27; j_call: TRBJ1-2; clone_size: few; cdr3_aa: CASSYRLGYGYTF
v_call: TRBV7-3; j_call: TRBJ2-3; clone_size: few; cdr3_aa: CASSQGASADTQYF
v_call: TRBV20-1; j_call: TRBJ2-3; clone_size: -; cdr3_aa: CSVRASGYTDTQYF
v_call: TRBV2; j_call: TRBJ2-7; clone_size: -; cdr3_aa: CASVRGLSNDEQYF
v_call: TRBV28; j_call: TRBJ2-7; clone_size: few; cdr3_aa: CASSLFGQFYEQYF
v_call: TRBV5-1; j_call: TRBJ2-1; clone_size: many; cdr3_aa: CASSLTGDGSYNEQFF
v_call: TRBV7-2; j_call: TRBJ1-4; clone_size: -; cdr3_aa: CASSRDRLEKLFF
v_call: TRBV20-1; j_call: TRBJ2-3; clone_size: -; cdr3_aa: CSAPSWVRGTDTQYF
v_call: TRBV7-6; j_call: TRBJ2-1; clone_size: few; cdr3_aa: CASSLRYRDLINEQFF
v_call: TRBV7-9; j_call: TRBJ2-1; clone_size: -; cdr3_aa: CASSSPGPIWGGEQFF
v_call: TRBV3-1; j_call: TRBJ1-6; clone_size: -; cdr3_aa: CASSRTGTANSPLHF
v_call: TRBV6-6; j_call: TRBJ2-3; clone_size: few; cdr3_aa: CASSYSTSDTQYF
v_call: TRBV5-1; j_call: TRBJ1-2; clone_size: -; cdr3_aa: CASSLDASQGYTF
v_call: TRBV7-2; j_call: TRBJ1-2; clone_size: -; cdr3_aa: CASSLNAGSDYGYTF
v_call: TRBV7-2; j_call: TRBJ2-7; clone_size: -; cdr3_aa: CASSPEGLPPYEQYF
v_call: TRBV7-2; j_call: TRBJ2-7; clone_size: -; cdr3_aa: CAGSLDGGPLWEQYF
v_call: TRBV7-2; j_call: TRBJ2-7; clone_size: few; cdr3_aa: CASSLAGPPTLEQYF
v_call: TRBV12-3/TRBV12-4; j_call: TRBJ2-5; clone_size: -; cdr3_aa: CASSFPLAGGEAQYF
v_call: TRBV29-1; j_call: TRBJ2-7; clone_size: few; cdr3_aa: CSVGVQGTSEQYF
v_call: TRBV7-6; j_call: TRBJ2-5; clone_size: -; cdr3_aa: CASSPLGDPQETQYF
v_call: TRBV29-1; j_call: TRBJ2-7; clone_size: many; cdr3_aa: CSVGGGEQYF
v_call: TRBV10-3; j_call: TRBJ2-2; clone_size: few; cdr3_aa: CAIPGTGPHGELFF
v_call: TRBV3-1; j_call: TRBJ2-1; clone_size: few; cdr3_aa: CASSQDGRAQFF